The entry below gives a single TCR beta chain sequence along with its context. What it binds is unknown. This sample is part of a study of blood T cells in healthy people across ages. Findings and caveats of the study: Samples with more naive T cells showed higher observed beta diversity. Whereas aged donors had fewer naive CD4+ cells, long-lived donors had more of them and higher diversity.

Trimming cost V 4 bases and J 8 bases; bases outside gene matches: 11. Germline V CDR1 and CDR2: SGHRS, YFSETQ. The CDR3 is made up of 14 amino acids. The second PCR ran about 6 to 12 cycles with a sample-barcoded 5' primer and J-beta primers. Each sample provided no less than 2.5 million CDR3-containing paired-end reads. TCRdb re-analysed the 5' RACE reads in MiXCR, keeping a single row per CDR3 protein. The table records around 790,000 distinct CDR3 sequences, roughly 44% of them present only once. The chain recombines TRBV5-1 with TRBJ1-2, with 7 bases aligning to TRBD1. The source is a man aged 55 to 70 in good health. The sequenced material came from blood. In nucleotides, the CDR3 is TGCGCCAGCAGCGGACGACAGGGATTTGGGGGCTACACCTTC. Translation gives CASSGRQGFGGYTF.